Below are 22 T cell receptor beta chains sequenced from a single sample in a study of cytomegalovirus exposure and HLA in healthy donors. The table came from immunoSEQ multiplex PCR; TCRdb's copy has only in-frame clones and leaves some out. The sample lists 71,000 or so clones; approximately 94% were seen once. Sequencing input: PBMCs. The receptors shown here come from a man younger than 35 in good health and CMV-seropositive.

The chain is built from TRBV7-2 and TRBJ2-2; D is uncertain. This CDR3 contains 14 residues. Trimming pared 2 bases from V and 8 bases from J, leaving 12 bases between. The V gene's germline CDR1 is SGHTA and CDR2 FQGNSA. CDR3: CASSLRRLGGELFF. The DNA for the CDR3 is TGTGCCAGCAGCTTAAGGAGATTAGGTGGGGAGCTGTTTTTT.

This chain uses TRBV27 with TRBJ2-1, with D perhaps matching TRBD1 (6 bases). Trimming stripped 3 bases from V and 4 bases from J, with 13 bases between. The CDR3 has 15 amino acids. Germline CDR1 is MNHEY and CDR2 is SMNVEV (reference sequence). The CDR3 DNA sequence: TGTGCCAGCAGTTTCGGCACAGGGCCGTACAATGAGCAGTTCTTC. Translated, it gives CASSFGTGPYNEQFF.

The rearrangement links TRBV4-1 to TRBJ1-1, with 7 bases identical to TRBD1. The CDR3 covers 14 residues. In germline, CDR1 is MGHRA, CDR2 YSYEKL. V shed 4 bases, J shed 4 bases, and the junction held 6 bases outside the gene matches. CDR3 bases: TGCGCCAGCAGCCCGGGACAGTGGAGCACTGAAGCTTTCTTT. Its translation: CASSPGQWSTEAFF.

The CDR3 DNA reads as TGTGCCAGCTCACCAGCGGGACAGGGGTACGGCTACACCTTC. Translating it yields CASSPAGQGYGYTF. The chain couples TRBV18 to TRBJ1-2; 10 bases line up with TRBD1. The V and J ends lost 2 bases and 8 bases, in that order; junction bases with no gene match: 5. The CDR3 has 14 residues. The germline gives CDR1 KGHSH, CDR2 LQKENI.

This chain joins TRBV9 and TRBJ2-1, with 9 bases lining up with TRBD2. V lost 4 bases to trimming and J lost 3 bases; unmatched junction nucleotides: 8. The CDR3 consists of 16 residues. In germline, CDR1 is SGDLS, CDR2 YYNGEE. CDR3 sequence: CASSPMQRGVYNEQFF. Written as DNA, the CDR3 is TGTGCCAGCAGCCCCATGCAGCGGGGGGTCTACAATGAGCAGTTCTTC.

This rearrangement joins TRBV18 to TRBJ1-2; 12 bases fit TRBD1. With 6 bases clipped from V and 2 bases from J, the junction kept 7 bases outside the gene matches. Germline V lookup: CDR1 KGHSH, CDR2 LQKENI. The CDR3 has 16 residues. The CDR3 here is CASSPGTGGTNYGYTF. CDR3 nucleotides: TGTGCCAGCTCGCCCGGGACAGGGGGCACCAACTATGGCTACACCTTC.

The CDR3 DNA follows: TGCGCCAGCAGCCCTTCCTCGGACAGGGCTAGGGGCTACACCTTC. This sequence encodes CASSPSSDRARGYTF. The chain employs TRBV5-1 and TRBJ1-2, with TRBD1 identical over 8 bases. In germline, CDR1 is SGHRS, CDR2 YFSETQ. The V and J ends lost 4 bases and 8 bases, in that order; junction bases with no gene match: 13. The CDR3 is 15 residues long.

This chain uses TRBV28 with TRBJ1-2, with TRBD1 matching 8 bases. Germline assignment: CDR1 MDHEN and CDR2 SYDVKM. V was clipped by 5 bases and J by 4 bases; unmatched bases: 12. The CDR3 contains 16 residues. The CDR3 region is CASSLNPTGVTYGYTF. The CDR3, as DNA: TGTGCCAGCAGTCTGAACCCGACAGGGGTTACCTATGGCTACACCTTC.

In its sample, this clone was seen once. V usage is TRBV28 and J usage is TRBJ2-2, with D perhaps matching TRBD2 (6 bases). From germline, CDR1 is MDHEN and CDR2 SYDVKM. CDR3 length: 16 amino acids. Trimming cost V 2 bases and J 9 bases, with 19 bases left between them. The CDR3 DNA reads TGTGCCAGCAGTTTAGGCGCCGGGACTCAAACCCGGGAGCTGTTTTTT. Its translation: CASSLGAGTQTRELFF.

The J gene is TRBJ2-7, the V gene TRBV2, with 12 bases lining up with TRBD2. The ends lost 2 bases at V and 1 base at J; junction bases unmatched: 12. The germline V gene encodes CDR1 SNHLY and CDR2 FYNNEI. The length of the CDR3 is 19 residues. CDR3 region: CASSERTSGGTSLSYEQYF. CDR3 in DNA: TGTGCCAGCAGTGAACGAACTAGCGGGGGGACTTCCCTATCCTACGAGCAGTACTTC.

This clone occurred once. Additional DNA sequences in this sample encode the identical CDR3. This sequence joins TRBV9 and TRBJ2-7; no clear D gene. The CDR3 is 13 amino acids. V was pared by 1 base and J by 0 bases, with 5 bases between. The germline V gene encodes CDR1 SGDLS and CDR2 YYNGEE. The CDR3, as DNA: TGTGCCAGCAGCGTATCGGGCTCCTACGAGCAGTACTTC. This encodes CASSVSGSYEQYF.

The CDR3 is CASSEFGTDTQYF. CDR3 nucleotides: TGCGCCAGCAGTGAGTTCGGCACAGATACGCAGTATTTT. The V and J genes are TRBV10-1 and TRBJ2-3, with D unresolved. This CDR3 region has 13 residues. Trimming removed 1 base from V and 1 base from J, with 3 bases in between. Germline V gene lookup returns CDR1 WNHNN and CDR2 SYGVQD (reference sequence).

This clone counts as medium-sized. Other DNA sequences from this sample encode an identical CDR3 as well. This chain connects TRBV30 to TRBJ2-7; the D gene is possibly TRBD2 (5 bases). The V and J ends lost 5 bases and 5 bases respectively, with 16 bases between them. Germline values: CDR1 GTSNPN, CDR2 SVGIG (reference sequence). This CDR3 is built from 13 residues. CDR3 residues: CAWSRPPSHEQYF. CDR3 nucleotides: TGTGCCTGGTCCCGGCCTCCTAGCCACGAGCAGTACTTC.

Here the CDR3 reads CASSDRTSGSTDTQYF. The CDR3 DNA reads as TGTGCCAGCAGCGACCGGACTAGCGGGAGCACAGATACGCAGTATTTT. The J gene is TRBJ2-3, the V gene TRBV7-6, with 11 bases aligning to TRBD2. The germline V gene encodes CDR1 SGHVS and CDR2 FNYEAQ. The CDR3 extends over 16 amino acids. J was trimmed by 0 bases and V by 5 bases; bases with no gene match: 4.

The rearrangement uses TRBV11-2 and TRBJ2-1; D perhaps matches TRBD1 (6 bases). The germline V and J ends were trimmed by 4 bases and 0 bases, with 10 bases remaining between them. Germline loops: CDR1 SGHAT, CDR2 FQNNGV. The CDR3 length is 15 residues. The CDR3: CASSWDTDSYNEQFF. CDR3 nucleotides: TGTGCCAGCAGCTGGGACACCGACTCCTACAATGAGCAGTTCTTC.

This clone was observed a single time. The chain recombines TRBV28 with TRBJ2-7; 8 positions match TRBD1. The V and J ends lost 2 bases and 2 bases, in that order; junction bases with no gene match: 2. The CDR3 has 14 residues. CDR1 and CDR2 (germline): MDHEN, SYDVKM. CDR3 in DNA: TGTGCCAGCAGTTTAGCAGGGGGCGCCTACGAGCAGTACTTC. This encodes CASSLAGGAYEQYF.

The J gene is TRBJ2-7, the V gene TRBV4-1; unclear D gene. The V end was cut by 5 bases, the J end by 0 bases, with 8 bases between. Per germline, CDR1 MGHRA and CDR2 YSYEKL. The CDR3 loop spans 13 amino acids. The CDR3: CASSKQSSYEQYF. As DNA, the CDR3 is TGCGCCAGCAGCAAACAGAGCTCCTACGAGCAGTACTTC.

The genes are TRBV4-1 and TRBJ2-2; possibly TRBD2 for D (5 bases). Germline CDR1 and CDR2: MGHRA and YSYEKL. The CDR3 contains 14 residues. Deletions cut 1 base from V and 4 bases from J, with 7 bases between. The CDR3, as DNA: TGCGCCAGCAGCCAAGTAGGGAGCACCGGGGAGCTGTTTTTT. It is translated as CASSQVGSTGELFF.

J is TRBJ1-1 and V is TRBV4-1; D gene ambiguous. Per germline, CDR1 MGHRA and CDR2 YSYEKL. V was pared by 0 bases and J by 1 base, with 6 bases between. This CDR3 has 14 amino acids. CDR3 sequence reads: CASSQDPGNTEAFF. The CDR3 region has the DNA TGCGCCAGCAGCCAAGATCCAGGGAACACTGAAGCTTTCTTT.

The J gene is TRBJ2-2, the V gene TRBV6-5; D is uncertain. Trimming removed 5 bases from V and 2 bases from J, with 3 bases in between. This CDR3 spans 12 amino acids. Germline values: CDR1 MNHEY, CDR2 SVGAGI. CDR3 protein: CASSPNTGELFF. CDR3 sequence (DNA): TGTGCCAGCAGTCCAAACACCGGGGAGCTGTTTTTT.

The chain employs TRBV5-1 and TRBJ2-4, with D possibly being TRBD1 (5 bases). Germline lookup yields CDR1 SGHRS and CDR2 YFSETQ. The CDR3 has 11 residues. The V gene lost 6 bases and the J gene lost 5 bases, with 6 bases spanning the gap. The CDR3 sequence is CASTQENIQYF. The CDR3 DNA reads TGCGCCAGCACACAGGAAAACATTCAGTACTTC. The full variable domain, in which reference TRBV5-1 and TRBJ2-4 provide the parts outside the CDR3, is KAGVTQTPRYLIKTRGQQVTLSCSPISGHRSVSWYQQTPGQGLQFLFEYFSETQRNKGNFPGRFSGRQFSNSRSEMNVSTLELGDSALYLCASTQENIQYFGAGTRLSVL.

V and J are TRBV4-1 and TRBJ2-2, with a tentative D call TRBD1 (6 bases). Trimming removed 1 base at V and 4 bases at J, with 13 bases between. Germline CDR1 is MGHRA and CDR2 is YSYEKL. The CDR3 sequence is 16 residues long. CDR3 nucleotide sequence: TGCGCCAGCAGCCAAGGAAGGGCAGGGGCCACCGGGGAGCTGTTTTTT. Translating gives CASSQGRAGATGELFF.